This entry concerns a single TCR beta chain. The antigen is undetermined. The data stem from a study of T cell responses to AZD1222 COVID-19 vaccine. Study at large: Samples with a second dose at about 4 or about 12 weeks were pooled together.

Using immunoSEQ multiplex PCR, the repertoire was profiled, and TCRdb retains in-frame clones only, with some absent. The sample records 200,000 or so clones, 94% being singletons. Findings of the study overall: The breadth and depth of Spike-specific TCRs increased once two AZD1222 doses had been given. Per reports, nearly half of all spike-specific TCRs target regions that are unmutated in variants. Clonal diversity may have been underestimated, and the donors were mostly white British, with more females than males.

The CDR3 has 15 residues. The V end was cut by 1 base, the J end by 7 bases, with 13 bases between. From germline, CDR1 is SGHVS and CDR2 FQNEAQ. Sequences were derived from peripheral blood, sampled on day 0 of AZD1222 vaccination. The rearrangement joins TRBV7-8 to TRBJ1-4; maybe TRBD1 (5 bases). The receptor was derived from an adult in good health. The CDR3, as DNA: TGTGCCAGCAGCTTAGAGGGCAGGGAAGGTGAAAAACTGTTTTTT. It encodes CASSLEGREGEKLFF.